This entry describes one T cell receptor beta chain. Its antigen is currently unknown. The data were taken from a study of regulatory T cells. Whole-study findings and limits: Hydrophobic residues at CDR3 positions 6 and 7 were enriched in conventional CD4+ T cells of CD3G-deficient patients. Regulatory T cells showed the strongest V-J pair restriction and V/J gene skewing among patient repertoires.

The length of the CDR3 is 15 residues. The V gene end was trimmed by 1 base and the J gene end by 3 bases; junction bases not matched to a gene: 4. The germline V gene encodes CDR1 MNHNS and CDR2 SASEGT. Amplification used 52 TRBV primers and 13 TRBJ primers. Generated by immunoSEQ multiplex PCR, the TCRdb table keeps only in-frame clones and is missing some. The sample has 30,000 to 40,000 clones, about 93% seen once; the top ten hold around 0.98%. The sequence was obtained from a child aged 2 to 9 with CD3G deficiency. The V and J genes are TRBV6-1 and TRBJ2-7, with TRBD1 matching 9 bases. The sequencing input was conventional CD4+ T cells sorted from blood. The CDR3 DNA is TGTGCCAGCAGTGAAGGGGGACAGGGAGTCTACGAGCAGTACTTC. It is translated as CASSEGGQGVYEQYF.